This T cell receptor (beta chain) was captured by sequencing in a study of cytomegalovirus exposure and HLA in healthy donors. The PCR employed 60 Vbeta primers together with 13 Jbeta primers. The data were produced by immunoSEQ multiplex PCR, yet TCRdb's version contains in-frame clones alone and is incomplete. The top ten clones hold about 2.5% of a sample with more than 250,000 clones, around nine tenths of them seen once. With 3 bases removed from V and 9 bases from J, the gap between germline ends came to 15 bases. This CDR3 spans 14 amino acids. Germline V gene data show CDR1 as MNHEY and CDR2 as SMNVEV (reference sequence).

The source is a woman under 30 in good health and CMV-seronegative. Material for sequencing was PBMCs. The chain recombines TRBV27 with TRBJ2-1, with a possible D match to TRBD1 (5 bases). The CDR3 DNA is TGTGCCAGCAGTTTCGGACACGGTGACTTTGAGCAGTTCTTC. The encoded protein is CASSFGHGDFEQFF.